This T cell receptor beta chain originates from a study of blood T cell repertoires in COVID-19. This table comes from immunoSEQ multiplex PCR, and its TCRdb copy is limited to in-frame clones, with some not included. Of 130,000 to 150,000 clones in the sample, over 70% were seen once. The receptor comes from a man at least 80 years old with acute or convalescent COVID-19. The source material was peripheral blood.

This CDR3 reads CASSISGTSGSSSTDTQYF. The DNA of the CDR3 is TGTGCCAGTAGTATCTCGGGGACTAGCGGGAGTTCTAGCACAGATACGCAGTATTTT. V and J are TRBV19 and TRBJ2-3; 14 bases are shared with TRBD2. CDR3 length: 19 residues. Germline trimming cut 3 bases from V and 0 bases from J; bases unmatched to any gene: 8. Germline loops: CDR1 LNHDA, CDR2 SQIVND (reference sequence).